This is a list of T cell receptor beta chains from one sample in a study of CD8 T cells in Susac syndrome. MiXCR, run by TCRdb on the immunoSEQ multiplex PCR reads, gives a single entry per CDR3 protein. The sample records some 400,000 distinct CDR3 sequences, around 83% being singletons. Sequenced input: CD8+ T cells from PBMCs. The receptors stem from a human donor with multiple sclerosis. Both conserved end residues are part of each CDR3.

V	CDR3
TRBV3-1	CASSQDGQAENEQFF
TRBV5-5	CASSPELGTSSYEQYF
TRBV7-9	CASSLLPRDNEQYF
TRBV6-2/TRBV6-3	CASSPGRDLNTGELFF
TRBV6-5	CASSYSGPTPEKLFF
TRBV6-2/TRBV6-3	CASSFQVTGELFF
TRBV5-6	CASSPRPGQGLDTQYF
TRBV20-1	CSASDRDYNEQFF
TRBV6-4	CASSDGTGSDTQYF
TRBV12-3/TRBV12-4	CASSLDRGLGYGYTF
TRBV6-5	CASSYDPLAPLNEQFF
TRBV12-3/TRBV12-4	CASSVMGYEQYF
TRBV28	CASSLIREDTQYF
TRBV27	CASSQTSGRLFWDNEQFF
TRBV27	CASSSVDTIDEQYF
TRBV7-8	CASSHREPDINEQFF
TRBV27	CASSLSQSAGNTEAFF
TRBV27	CASSRGTSGLAYNEQFF
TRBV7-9	CASSSGTSGRVPLYEQYF
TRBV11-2	CASTPRQRLAGGPETQYF
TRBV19	CATQDGTYEQYF
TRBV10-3	CAIRTETGRYEQYF
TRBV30	CAWSVGFVGDTQYF
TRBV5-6	CASSLEGVGTEAFF
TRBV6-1	CASSRLGGLYSGANVLTF
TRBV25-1	CASSESGASTVEGYTF
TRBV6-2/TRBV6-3	CAVRDRDWGEQYF
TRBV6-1	CASRRTSWYTEAFF
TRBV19	CASSIDPGTVSYEQYF
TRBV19	CASSIPGQSYGYTF
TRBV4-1	CASSQDIGQADTQYF
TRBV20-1	CSAEPGYTSTDTQYF
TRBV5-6	CASSLGGDERYF
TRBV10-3	CAISEAGVIEKLFF
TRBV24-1	CATSDLNRAGTEAFF
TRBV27	CASSLTAGEVYEQYF
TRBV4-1	CASSQDRDRGYEQYF
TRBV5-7	CASSFSDSSYGYTF
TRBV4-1	CASSQFADNYGYTF
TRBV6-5	CASSYFQGGGTEAFF
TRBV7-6	CASSLDTGTDTQYF
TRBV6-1	CASSERGWRTEAFF
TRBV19	CATEPDRGMNTEAFF
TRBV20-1	CSATPGGELFF
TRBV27	CASSPLLAVGTYEQYF
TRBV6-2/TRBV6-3	CASSYHPASGSTDTQYF
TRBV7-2	CASSYPGAGLQETQYF
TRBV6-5	CASSYPQGTEAFF
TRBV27	CASTPGQGSLGWYEQYF
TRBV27	CASSPGTEYNEQFF
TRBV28	CASRPEGGRLTEAFF
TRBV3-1	CASSQLTFPGQPRGSNTGELFF
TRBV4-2	CASSQESSGFFYEQYF
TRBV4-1	CASSQVTLYRRGGGWETQYF
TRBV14	CASSPEERWFDEQYF
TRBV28	CASSTGFGYEQYF
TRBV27	CASRGGAGELFF
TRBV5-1	CASRDGGASTDTQYF
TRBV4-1	CASSQDPETQYF
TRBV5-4	CASSSTGLGHEQYF